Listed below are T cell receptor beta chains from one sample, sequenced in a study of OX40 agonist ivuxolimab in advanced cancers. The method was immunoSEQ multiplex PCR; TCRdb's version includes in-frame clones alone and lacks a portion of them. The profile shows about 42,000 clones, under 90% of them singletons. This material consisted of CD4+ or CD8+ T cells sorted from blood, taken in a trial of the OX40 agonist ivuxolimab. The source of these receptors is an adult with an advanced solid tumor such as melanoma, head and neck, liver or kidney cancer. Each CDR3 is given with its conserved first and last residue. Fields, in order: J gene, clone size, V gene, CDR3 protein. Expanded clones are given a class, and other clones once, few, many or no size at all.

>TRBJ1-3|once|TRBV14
CASSQLTGGNTIYF
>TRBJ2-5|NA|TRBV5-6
CASSWRTGQETQYF
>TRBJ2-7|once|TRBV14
CASSQVPSSYEQYF
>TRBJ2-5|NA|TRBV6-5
CASSYGGASGALSQYF
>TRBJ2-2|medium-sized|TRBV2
CASSGLAGNTGELFF
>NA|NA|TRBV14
CASSQDSGGIGEQYF
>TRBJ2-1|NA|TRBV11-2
CASSLVLPYNEQFF
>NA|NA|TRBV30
CAWRGLRLYEQYF
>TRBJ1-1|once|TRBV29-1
CSAHVPLRDTEAFF
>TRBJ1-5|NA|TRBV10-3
CAASGQGFSNQPQHF
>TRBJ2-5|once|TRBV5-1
CASSPGGTGRQTQYF
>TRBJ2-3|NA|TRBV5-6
CASSYGTSDTQYF
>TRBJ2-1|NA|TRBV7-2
CASSLAGSGFYNEQFF
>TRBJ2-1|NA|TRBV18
CASSPRTSGNEQFF
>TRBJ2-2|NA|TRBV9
CASGIDGTSRTGELFF
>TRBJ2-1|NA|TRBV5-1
CASSLGGGGTRGLNEQFF
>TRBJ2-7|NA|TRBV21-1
CASSKVASGRGSYEQYF
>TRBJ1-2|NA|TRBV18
CASSPTEGTYGYTF